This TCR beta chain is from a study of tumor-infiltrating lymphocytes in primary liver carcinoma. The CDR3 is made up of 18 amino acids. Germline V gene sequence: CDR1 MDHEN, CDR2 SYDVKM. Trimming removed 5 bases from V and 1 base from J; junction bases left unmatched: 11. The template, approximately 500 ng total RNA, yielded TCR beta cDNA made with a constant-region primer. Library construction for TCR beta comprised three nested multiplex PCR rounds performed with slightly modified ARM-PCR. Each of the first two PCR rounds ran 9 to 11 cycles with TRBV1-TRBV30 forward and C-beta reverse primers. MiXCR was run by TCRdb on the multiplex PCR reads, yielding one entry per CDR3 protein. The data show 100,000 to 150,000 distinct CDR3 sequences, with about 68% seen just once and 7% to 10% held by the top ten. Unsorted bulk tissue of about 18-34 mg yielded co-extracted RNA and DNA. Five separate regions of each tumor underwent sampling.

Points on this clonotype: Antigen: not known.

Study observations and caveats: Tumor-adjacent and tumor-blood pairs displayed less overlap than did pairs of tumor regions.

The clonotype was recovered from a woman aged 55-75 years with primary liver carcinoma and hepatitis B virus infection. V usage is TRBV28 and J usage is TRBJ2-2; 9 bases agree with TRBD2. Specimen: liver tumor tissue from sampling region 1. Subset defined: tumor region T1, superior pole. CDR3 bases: TGTGCCAGCAGTCCCCGGACTAGCGAATCTGAGAACACCGGGGAGCTGTTTTTT. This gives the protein CASSPRTSESENTGELFF.